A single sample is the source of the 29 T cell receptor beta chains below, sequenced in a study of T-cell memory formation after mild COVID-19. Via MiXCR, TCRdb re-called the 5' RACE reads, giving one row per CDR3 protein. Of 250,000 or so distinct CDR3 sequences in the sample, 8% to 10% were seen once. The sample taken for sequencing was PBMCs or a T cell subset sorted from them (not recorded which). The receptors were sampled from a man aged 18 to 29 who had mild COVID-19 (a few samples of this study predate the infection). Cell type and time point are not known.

The CDR3 DNA follows: TGCGCCAGCAGCTTTCGGGGTAGAGAAACAGATACGCAGTATTTT. The encoded protein is CASSFRGRETDTQYF. The chain joins TRBV5-1 to TRBJ2-3; maybe TRBD2 (5 bases). CDR3 length: 15 amino acids. Germline loops: CDR1 SGHRS, CDR2 YFSETQ. The ends were cut back, 2 bases at V and 3 bases at J, with 13 bases in the middle.

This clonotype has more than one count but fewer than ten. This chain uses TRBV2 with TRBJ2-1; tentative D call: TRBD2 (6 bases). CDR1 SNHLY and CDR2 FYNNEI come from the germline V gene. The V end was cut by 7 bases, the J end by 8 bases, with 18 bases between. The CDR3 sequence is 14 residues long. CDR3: CASTGGVVLDEQFF. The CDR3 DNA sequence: TGTGCCAGCACTGGAGGGGTGGTACTCGATGAGCAGTTCTTC.

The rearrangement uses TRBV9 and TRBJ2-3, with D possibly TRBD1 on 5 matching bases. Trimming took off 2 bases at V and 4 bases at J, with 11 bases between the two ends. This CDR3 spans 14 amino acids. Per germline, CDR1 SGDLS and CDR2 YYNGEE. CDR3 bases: TGTGCCAGCAGCGTCCAGGGCGGAGCAGATACGCAGTATTTT. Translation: CASSVQGGADTQYF.

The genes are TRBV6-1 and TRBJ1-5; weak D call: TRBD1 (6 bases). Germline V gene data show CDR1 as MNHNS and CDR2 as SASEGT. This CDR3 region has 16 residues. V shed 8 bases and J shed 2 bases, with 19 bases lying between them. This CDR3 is CASHLGGGPRNQPQHF. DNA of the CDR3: TGTGCCAGCCACCTGGGGGGGGGGCCTCGCAATCAGCCCCAGCATTTT.

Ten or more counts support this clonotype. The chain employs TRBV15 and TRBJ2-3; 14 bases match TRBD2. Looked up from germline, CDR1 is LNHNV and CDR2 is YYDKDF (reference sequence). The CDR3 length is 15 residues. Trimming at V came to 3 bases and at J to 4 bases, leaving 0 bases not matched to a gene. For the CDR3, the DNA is TGTGCCACCAGCAGGACTAGCGGGGGGGCAGATACGCAGTATTTT. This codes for CATSRTSGGADTQYF.

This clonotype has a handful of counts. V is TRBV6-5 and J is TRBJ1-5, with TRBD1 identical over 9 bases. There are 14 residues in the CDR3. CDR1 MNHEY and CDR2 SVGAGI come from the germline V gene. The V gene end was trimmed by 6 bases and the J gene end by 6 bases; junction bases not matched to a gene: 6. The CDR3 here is CASSPGTGLQPQHF. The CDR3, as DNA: TGTGCCAGCAGCCCTGGGACAGGGCTTCAGCCCCAGCATTTT.

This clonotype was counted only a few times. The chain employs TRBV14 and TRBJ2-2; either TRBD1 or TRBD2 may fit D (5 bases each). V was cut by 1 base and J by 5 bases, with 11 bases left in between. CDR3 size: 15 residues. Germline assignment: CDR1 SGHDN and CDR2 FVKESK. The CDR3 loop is CASSQAGTQTGELFF. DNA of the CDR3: TGTGCCAGCAGCCAAGCCGGGACCCAGACCGGGGAGCTGTTTTTT.

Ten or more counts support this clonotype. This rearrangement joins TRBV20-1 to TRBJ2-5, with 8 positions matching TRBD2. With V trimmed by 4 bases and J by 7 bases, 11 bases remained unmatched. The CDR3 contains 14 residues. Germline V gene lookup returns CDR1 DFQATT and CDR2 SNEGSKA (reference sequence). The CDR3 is CSAIPRGGVRTQYF. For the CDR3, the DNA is TGCAGTGCTATCCCTCGGGGGGGGGTCAGGACCCAGTACTTC.

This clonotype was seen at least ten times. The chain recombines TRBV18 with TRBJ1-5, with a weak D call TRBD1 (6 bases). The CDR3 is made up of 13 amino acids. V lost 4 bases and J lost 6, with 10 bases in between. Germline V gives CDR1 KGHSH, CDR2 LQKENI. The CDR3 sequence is CASSLGQFQPQHF. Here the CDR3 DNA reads TGTGCCAGCTCACTTGGACAGTTTCAGCCCCAGCATTTT.

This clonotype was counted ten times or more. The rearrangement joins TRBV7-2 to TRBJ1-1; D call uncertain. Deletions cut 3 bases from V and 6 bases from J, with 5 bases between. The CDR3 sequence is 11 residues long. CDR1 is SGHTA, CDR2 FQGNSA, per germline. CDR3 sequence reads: CASSLRSEAFF. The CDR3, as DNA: TGTGCCAGCAGCTTGAGGTCTGAAGCTTTCTTT.

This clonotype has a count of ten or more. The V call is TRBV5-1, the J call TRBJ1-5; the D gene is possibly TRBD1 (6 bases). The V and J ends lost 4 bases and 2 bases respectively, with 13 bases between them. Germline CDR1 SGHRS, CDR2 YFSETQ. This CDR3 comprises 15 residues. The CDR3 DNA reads TGCGCCAGCAGCCCTATGTCAGGGGGCAATCAGCCCCAGCATTTT. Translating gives CASSPMSGGNQPQHF. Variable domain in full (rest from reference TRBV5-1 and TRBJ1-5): KAGVTQTPRYLIKTRGQQVTLSCSPISGHRSVSWYQQTPGQGLQFLFEYFSETQRNKGNFPGRFSGRQFSNSRSEMNVSTLELGDSALYLCASSPMSGGNQPQHFGDGTRLSIL.

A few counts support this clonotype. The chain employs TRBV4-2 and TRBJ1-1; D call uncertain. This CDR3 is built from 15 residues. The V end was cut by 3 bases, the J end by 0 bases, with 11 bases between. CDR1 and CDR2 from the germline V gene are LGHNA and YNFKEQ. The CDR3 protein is CASSQPRTMNTEAFF. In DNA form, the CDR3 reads TGTGCCAGCAGCCAGCCTCGGACGATGAACACTGAAGCTTTCTTT.

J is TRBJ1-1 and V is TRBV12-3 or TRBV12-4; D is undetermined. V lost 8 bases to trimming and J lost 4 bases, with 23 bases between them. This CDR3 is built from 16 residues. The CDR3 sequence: CASAASSGRVGTEAFF. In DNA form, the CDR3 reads TGTGCCAGCGCCGCGTCTTCCGGCCGGGTGGGCACTGAAGCTTTCTTT.

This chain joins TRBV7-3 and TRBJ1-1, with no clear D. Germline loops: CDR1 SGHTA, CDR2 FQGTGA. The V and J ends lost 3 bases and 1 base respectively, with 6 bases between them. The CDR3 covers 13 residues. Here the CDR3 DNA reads TGTGCCAGCAGCTTCGAGGGGAACACTGAAGCTTTCTTT. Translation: CASSFEGNTEAFF. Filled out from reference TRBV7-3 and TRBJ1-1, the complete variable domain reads GAGVSQTPSNKVTEKGKYVELRCDPISGHTALYWYRQSLGQGPEFLIYFQGTGAADDSGLPNDRFFAVRPEGSVSTLKIQRTERGDSAVYLCASSFEGNTEAFFGQGTRLTVV.

CDR3 DNA: TGTGCCAGCAGCCAAGGATTATACCGCGGCGGGGGGCACCAAGAGACCCAGTACTTC. As protein: CASSQGLYRGGGHQETQYF. The chain has TRBV4-2 and TRBJ2-5; 8 nucleotides line up with TRBD2. The CDR3 sequence is 19 residues long. Germline-derived CDR1 and CDR2 are LGHNA and YNFKEQ. V lost 1 base, J lost 0 bases, and 13 bases stayed unmatched.

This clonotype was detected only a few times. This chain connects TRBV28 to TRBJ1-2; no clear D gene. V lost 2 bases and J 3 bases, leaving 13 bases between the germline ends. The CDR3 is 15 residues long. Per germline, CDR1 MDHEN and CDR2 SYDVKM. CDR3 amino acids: CASSLGPEGHYGYTF. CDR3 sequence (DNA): TGTGCCAGCAGTTTAGGCCCCGAGGGTCACTATGGCTACACCTTC.

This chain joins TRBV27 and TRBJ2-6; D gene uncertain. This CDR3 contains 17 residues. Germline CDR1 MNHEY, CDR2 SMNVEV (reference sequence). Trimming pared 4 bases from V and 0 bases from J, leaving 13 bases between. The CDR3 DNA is TGTGCCAGCAGTTCGGGCAACTATCCCTCTGGGGCCAACGTCCTGACTTTC. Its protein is CASSSGNYPSGANVLTF.

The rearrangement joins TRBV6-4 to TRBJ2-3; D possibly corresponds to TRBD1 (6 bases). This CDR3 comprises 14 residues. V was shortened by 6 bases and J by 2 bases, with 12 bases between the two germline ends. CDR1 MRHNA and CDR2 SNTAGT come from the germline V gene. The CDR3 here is CASRQGESTDTQYF. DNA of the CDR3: TGTGCCAGCAGACAGGGAGAATCCACAGATACGCAGTATTTT.

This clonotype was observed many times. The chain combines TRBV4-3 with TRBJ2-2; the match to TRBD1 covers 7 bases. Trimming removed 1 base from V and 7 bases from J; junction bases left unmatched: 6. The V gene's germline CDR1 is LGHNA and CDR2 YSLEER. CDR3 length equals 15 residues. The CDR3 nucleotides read TGCGCCAGCAGCCAAGCACAGGGGACGGTCGGGGAGCTGTTTTTT. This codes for CASSQAQGTVGELFF.

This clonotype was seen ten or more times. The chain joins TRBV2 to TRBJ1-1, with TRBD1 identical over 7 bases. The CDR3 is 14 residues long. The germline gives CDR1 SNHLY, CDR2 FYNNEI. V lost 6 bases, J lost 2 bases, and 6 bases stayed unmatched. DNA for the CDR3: TGTGCCAGCAGCACCGGGACAGCCAACACTGAAGCTTTCTTT. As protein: CASSTGTANTEAFF.

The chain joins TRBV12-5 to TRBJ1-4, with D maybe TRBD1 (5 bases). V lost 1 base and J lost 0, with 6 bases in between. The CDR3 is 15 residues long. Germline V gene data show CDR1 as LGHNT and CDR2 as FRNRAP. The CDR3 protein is CASGLGQTTNEKLFF. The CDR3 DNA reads TGTGCTAGTGGTTTGGGACAGACAACTAATGAAAAACTGTTTTTT.

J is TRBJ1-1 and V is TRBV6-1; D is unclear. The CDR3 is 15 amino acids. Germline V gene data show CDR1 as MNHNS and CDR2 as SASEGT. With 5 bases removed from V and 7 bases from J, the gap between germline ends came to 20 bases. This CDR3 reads CASSRDRSPVGEAFF. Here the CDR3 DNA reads TGTGCCAGCAGTCGAGACCGCTCCCCCGTGGGTGAAGCTTTCTTT.

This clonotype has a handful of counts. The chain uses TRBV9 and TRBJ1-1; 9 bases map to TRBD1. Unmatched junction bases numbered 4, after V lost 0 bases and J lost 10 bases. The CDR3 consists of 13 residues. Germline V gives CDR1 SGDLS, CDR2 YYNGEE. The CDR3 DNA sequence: TGTGCCAGCAGCGTAGAGGGGACAGGGCGAGCTTTCTTT. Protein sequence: CASSVEGTGRAFF.

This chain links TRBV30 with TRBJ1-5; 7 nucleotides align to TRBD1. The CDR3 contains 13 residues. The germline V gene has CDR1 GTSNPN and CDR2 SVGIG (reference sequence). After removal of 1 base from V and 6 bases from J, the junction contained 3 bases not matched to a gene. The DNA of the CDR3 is TGTGCCTGGAGTGACAGGGGCAGTCAGCCCCAGCATTTT. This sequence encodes CAWSDRGSQPQHF.

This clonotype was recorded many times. For the CDR3, the DNA is TGTGCCAGCAGCTTCCGGGGGGGGGAGACCCAGTACTTC. Translated, it gives CASSFRGGETQYF. The J gene is TRBJ2-5, the V gene TRBV7-6; 8 positions match TRBD2. Germline CDR1 and CDR2: SGHVS and FNYEAQ. V lost 3 bases and J lost 5; bases outside the gene matches: 2. This CDR3 has 13 residues.

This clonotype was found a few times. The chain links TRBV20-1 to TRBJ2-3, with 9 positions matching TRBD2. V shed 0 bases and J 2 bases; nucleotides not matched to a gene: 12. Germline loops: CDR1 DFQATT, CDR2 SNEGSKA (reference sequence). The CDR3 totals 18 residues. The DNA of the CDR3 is TGCAGTGCTAGAGATTCGGGTGACGCGGGGGGGCCCACAGATACGCAGTATTTT. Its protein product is CSARDSGDAGGPTDTQYF.

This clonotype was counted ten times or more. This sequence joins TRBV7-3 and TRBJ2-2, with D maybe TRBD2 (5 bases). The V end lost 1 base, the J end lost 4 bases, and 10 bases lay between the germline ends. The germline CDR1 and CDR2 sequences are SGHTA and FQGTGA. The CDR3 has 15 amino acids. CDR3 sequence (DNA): TGTGCCAGCAGCTTAAGGGGAGCATCCACCGGGGAGCTGTTTTTT. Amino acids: CASSLRGASTGELFF.

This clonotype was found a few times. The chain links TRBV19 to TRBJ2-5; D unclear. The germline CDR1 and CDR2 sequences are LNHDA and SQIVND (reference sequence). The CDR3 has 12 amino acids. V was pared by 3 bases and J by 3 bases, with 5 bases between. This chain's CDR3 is CASSILKETQYF. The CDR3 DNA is TGTGCCAGTAGTATCCTAAAAGAGACCCAGTACTTC.

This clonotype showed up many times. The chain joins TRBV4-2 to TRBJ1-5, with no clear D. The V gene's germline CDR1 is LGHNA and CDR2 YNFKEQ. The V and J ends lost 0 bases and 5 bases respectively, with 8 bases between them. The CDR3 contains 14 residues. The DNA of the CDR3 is TGTGCCAGCAGCCAAGAGGATGGGGATCAGCCCCAGCATTTT. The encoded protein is CASSQEDGDQPQHF.